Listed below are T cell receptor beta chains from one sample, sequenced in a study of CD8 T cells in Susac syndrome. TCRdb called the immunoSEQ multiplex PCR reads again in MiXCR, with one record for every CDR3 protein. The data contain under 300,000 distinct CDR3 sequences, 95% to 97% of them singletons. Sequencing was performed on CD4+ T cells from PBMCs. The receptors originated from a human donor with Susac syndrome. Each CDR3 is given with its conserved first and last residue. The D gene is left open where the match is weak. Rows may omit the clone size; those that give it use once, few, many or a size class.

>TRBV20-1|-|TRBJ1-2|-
CSASQGTPSRDGYTF
TGCAGTGCTAGTCAAGGCACACCCTCCCGTGATGGCTACACCTTC
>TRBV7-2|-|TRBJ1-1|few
CASSLGWNTEAFF
TGTGCCAGCAGCTTAGGCTGGAACACTGAAGCTTTCTTT
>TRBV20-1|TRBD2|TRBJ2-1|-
CSAPLLAGGANEQFF
TGCAGTGCGCCCTTACTAGCGGGTGGCGCGAATGAGCAGTTCTTC
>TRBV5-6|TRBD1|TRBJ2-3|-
CASSWRTGLTDTQYF
TGTGCCAGCAGCTGGAGGACAGGGCTCACAGATACGCAGTATTTT
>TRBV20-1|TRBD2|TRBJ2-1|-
CSGAGGNNEQFF
TGCAGTGGAGCGGGAGGGAACAATGAGCAGTTCTTC
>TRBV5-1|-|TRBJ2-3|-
CASSIGTSTDTQYF
TGCGCCAGCAGCATCGGGACAAGCACAGATACGCAGTATTTT
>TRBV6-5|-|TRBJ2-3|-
CASSRSGFVADTQYF
TGTGCCAGCAGCAGAAGCGGGTTTGTCGCAGATACGCAGTATTTT
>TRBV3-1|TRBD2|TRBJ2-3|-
CASSRLSSERGNTDTQYF
TGTGCCAGCAGCCGACTCTCGAGTGAGCGGGGTAACACAGATACGCAGTATTTT
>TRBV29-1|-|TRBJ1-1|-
CSVASYLNTEAFF
TGCAGCGTCGCAAGCTACTTGAACACTGAAGCTTTCTTT
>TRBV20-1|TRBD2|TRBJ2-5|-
CSAAQGLAGDETQYF
TGCAGTGCTGCCCAAGGACTAGCGGGAGACGAGACCCAGTACTTC
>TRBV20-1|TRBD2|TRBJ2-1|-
CSAPGTSGILDSYNNEQFF
TGCAGTGCTCCCGGGACTAGCGGGATCCTCGACTCTTACAATAATGAGCAGTTCTTC
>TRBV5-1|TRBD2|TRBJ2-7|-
CASSLAPVLAGVVYEQYF
TGCGCCAGCAGCTTGGCCCCCGTACTAGCGGGGGTCGTCTACGAGCAGTACTTC
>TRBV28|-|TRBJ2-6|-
CASSLLPGPGANVLTF
TGTGCCAGCAGTTTATTACCGGGGCCTGGGGCCAACGTCCTGACTTTC
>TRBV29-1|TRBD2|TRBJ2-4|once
CSVEEVAASGVAKNIQYF
TGCAGCGTTGAAGAAGTGGCTGCTAGCGGAGTAGCCAAAAACATTCAGTACTTC
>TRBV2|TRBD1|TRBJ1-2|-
CASNDRANYGYTF
TGTGCCAGCAACGACAGGGCTAACTATGGCTACACCTTC
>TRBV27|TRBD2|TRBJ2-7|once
CASSPSGRPPYEQYF
TGTGCCAGCAGCCCCAGCGGGAGGCCGCCCTACGAGCAGTACTTC
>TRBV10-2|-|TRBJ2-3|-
CASTGTPTDTQYF
TGCGCCAGCACCGGGACCCCAACAGATACGCAGTATTTT
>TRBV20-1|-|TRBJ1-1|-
CSATGKYTEAFF
TGCAGTGCTACAGGGAAGTACACTGAAGCTTTCTTT
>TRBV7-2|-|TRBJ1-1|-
CASSPMPDSAEAFF
TGTGCCAGCAGCCCCATGCCGGACAGCGCTGAAGCTTTCTTT
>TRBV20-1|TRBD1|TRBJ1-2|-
CSASRQGDYGYTF
TGCAGTGCTTCTCGACAGGGGGATTATGGCTACACCTTC
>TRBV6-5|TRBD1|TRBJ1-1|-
CASSYPPGGLNTEAFF
TGTGCCAGCAGTTACCCCCCAGGGGGCTTGAACACTGAAGCTTTCTTT
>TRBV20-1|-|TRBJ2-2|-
CSAYLHHGWDTDTGELFF
TGCAGTGCCTATCTTCATCACGGTTGGGATACGGACACCGGGGAGCTGTTTTTT
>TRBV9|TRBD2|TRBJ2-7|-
CASSVSGREGLGLSEQYF
TGTGCCAGCAGCGTATCCGGGCGGGAGGGCCTTGGGCTCTCCGAGCAGTACTTC
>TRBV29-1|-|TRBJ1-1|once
CSVADLLMNTEAFF
TGCAGCGTTGCGGACCTGTTAATGAACACTGAAGCTTTCTTT
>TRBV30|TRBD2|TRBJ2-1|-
CAWSQKGLADNEQFF
TGTGCCTGGAGTCAAAAGGGACTAGCGGACAATGAGCAGTTCTTC
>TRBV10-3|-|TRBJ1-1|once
CAISVYEYTEAFF
TGTGCCATCAGTGTCTACGAGTACACTGAAGCTTTCTTT
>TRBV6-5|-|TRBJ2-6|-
CASSAPEAGANVLTF
TGTGCCAGCAGTGCCCCCGAAGCTGGGGCCAACGTCCTGACTTTC
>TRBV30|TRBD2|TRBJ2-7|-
CAWTSGAYEQYF
TGTGCCTGGACTAGCGGGGCATACGAGCAGTACTTC
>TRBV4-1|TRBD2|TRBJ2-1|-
CASSPTSGSGRNEQFF
TGCGCCAGCAGTCCGACTAGCGGGAGCGGAAGGAATGAGCAGTTCTTC
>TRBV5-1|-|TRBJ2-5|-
CASSPGIGGKYQETQYF
TGCGCCAGCAGCCCAGGTATCGGCGGAAAGTACCAAGAGACCCAGTACTTC
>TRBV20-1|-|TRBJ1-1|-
CSASTTGSEAFF
TGCAGTGCTAGTACCACGGGTTCTGAAGCTTTCTTT
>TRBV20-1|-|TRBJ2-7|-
CSASVPSPHEQYF
TGCAGTGCTAGTGTCCCATCCCCCCACGAGCAGTACTTC
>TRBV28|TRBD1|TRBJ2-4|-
CASTFQGVAKNIQYF
TGTGCCAGCACTTTCCAGGGGGTGGCCAAAAACATTCAGTACTTC
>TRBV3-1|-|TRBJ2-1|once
CASSQVLNSEHEQFF
TGTGCCAGCAGCCAAGTTCTCAACTCTGAGCATGAGCAGTTCTTC
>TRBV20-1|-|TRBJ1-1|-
CSARDISVNTEAFF
TGCAGTGCTAGAGATATCTCGGTGAACACTGAAGCTTTCTTT
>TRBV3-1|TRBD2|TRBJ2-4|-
CASSQVEAGRNIQYF
TGTGCCAGCAGCCAAGTGGAAGCGGGGCGAAACATTCAGTACTTC
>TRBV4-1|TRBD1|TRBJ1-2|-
CASSPITQGANYGYTF
TGCGCCAGCAGCCCTATAACACAGGGGGCAAACTATGGCTACACCTTC
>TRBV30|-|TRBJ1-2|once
CAWNRLGGFGYGYTF
TGTGCCTGGAATCGGCTTGGAGGTTTCGGCTATGGCTACACCTTC
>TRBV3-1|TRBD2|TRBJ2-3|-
CASSQPSGGLDTDTQYF
TGTGCCAGCAGCCAACCGAGCGGGGGTTTGGACACAGATACGCAGTATTTT
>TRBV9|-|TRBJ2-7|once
CASSALLEGAGVYEQYF
TGTGCCAGCAGCGCCCTGTTGGAGGGGGCGGGAGTCTACGAGCAGTACTTC
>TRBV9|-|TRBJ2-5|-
CASSDVGRQDRAQETQYF
TGTGCCAGCAGCGATGTCGGGAGACAGGATCGTGCGCAGGAGACCCAGTACTTC
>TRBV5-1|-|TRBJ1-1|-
CASAFISGNTEAFF
TGCGCCAGCGCATTCATCTCCGGGAACACTGAAGCTTTCTTT
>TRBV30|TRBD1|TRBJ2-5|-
CAWDGTGGRETQYF
TGTGCCTGGGACGGTACAGGGGGCCGGGAGACCCAGTACTTC
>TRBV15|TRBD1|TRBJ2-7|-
CATSSPGQGRGYEQYF
TGTGCCACCAGCAGTCCCGGACAGGGACGGGGCTACGAGCAGTACTTC
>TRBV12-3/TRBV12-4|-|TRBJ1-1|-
CASNQPVGGLNTEAFF
TGTGCCAGCAACCAACCAGTAGGGGGATTGAACACTGAAGCTTTCTTT
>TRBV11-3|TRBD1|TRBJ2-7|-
CASSSGTGTCEQYF
TGTGCCAGCAGCTCGGGGACAGGGACCTGCGAGCAGTACTTC
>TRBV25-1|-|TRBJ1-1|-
CASSIGGRGTEAFF
TGTGCCAGCAGTATCGGCGGGCGTGGTACTGAAGCTTTCTTT
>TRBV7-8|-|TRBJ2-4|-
CASSARDTKNIQYF
TGTGCCAGCAGCGCCCGGGACACAAAAAACATTCAGTACTTC
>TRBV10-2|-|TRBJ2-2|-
CASRAVPNTGELFF
TGCGCCAGCAGGGCGGTCCCGAACACCGGGGAGCTGTTTTTT
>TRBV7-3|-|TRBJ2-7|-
CASSPRNSYEQYF
TGTGCCAGCAGCCCTAGAAACTCCTACGAGCAGTACTTC